This T cell receptor beta chain was captured in a study of vaccination effects on CD4 cells after COVID-19. Study as a whole: Post-vaccine draws lagged the second dose by a median of 72 days. Study-wide points: Early timepoints after infection were absent, and convalescent patients were few in the study. At late timepoints after vaccination, vaccine- and infection-induced clones shrank markedly.

On this clone: Antigen: not known.

TCRdb's copy holds only in-frame clones and misses some; the assay was immunoSEQ multiplex PCR. The table shows about 64,000 clones, with 78% occurring only once. Germline lookup yields CDR1 LGHDT and CDR2 YNNKEL (reference sequence). V lost 4 bases and J 0 bases, leaving 9 bases between the germline ends. The CDR3 sequence is 15 residues long. Antigen-specific CD4+ T cells expanded by the ViraFEST assay with viral peptide pools were then sequenced. When less than 11 days of culture had elapsed, CD4+ T cells were isolated. As their vaccination, participants received two doses of either BNT162b2 or mRNA-1273.

The chain recombines TRBV3-1 (or the pseudogene TRBV3-2) with TRBJ2-2; possible D gene TRBD1, 5 bases. The material sequenced was CD4+ T cells from PBMCs cultured with HCoV-OC43 spike peptides, taken after COVID-19 vaccination. Subset noted: HCoV-OC43 spike overlapping peptide pool stimulation. The source of this sequence is a human donor who received a COVID-19 vaccine. CDR3 loop: CASSRGLTNTGELFF. The CDR3 DNA reads as TGTGCCAGCAGCCGGGGCCTCACGAACACCGGGGAGCTGTTTTTT.